This T cell receptor beta chain is drawn from a study of cytomegalovirus exposure and HLA in healthy donors. Study-level findings and limits: Later analysis revealed greater clonal expansion in HLA-associated TCR beta chains than in equally common others.

The study ran its PCR with 60 Vbeta and 13 Jbeta primers. Generated by immunoSEQ multiplex PCR, the TCRdb table keeps only in-frame clones and is missing some. The sample shows roughly 120,000 clones, 70% to 85% of them seen only once. V lost 0 bases, J lost 0 bases, and 12 bases stayed unmatched. The CDR3 has 20 residues. The germline V gene encodes CDR1 LGHNA and CDR2 YNFKEQ. For this clone: Its antigen is as yet unknown.

The sample comprised PBMCs. The source of this sequence is a man aged 50-60 years in good health and CMV-seropositive. J is TRBJ2-3 and V is TRBV4-2, with 10 bases that match TRBD2. The CDR3 loop is CASSQEILAGARASTDTQYF. In DNA, the CDR3 is TGTGCCAGCAGCCAAGAGATCCTAGCGGGAGCTAGAGCAAGCACAGATACGCAGTATTTT.